These 9 T cell receptor beta chains came from one sample sequenced in a study of shared clonotypes between healthy human individuals. Clones were sequenced by immunoSEQ multiplex PCR, and TCRdb holds only the in-frame ones, with some missing. The sample shows about 610,000 clones, around 97% of them seen only once. The sequenced sample consisted of naive CD4+ T cells sorted from blood. The subset denotes: CD45RA+ positively selected. The source of these receptors is a woman in her thirties in good health.

The V call is TRBV2, the J call TRBJ2-2; D may be TRBD1 (5 bases). Germline V gives CDR1 SNHLY, CDR2 FYNNEI. V shed 3 bases and J shed 7 bases, with 12 bases lying between them. The CDR3 length is 14 residues. CDR3: CASSEFRVNGELFF. In DNA form, the CDR3 reads TGTGCCAGCAGTGAGTTCAGGGTAAACGGGGAGCTGTTTTTT. Drawing the rest from reference TRBV2 and TRBJ2-2, the complete variable domain is EPEVTQTPSHQVTQMGQEVILRCVPISNHLYFYWYRQILGQKVEFLVSFYNNEISEKSEIFDDQFSVERPDGSNFTLKIRSTKLEDSAMYFCASSEFRVNGELFFGEGSRLTVL.

The rearrangement uses TRBV30 and TRBJ1-1; D is undetermined. This CDR3 is 12 amino acids long. Germline CDR1 reads GTSNPN; CDR2 reads SVGIG (reference sequence). Trimming removed 1 base at V and 5 bases at J, with 8 bases between. The CDR3 is CAWSGFKTEAFF. The CDR3 nucleotides read TGTGCCTGGAGTGGCTTCAAAACTGAAGCTTTCTTT. Filled out from reference TRBV30 and TRBJ1-1, the complete variable domain reads SQTIHQWPATLVQPVGSPLSLECTVEGTSNPNLYWYRQAAGRGLQLLFYSVGIGQISSEVPQNLSASRPQDRQFILSSKKLLLSDSGFYLCAWSGFKTEAFFGQGTRLTVV.

This chain links TRBV29-1 with TRBJ2-3; D not certain. The CDR3 spans 13 residues. Between the trimmed V and J ends, which lost 7 bases and 4 bases, there was a span of 15 bases. Germline V gene lookup returns CDR1 SQVTM and CDR2 ANQGSEA. The CDR3 spells CSAGGSVADTQYF. CDR3 in DNA: TGCAGCGCGGGTGGTTCAGTGGCAGATACGCAGTATTTT.

As to this clone: The same CDR3 arises from other DNA sequences in this sample as well. V usage is TRBV5-1 and J usage is TRBJ2-7; D not certain. The germline V and J ends were trimmed by 0 bases and 3 bases, with 7 bases remaining between them. The CDR3 runs 13 residues. Germline-derived CDR1 and CDR2 are SGHRS and YFSETQ. For the CDR3, the DNA is TGCGCCAGCAGCTTGGGGTCCGGCTACGAGCAGTACTTC. This codes for CASSLGSGYEQYF.

The J gene is TRBJ1-5, the V gene TRBV11-3, with 9 bases identical to TRBD1. The ends lost 5 bases at V and 0 bases at J; junction bases unmatched: 14. Germline V gene lookup returns CDR1 SGHNT and CDR2 YENEEA. The CDR3 is 19 residues long. This CDR3 reads CASSPEQGARLYSNQPQHF. CDR3 DNA: TGTGCCAGCAGCCCGGAACAGGGGGCTAGGTTGTATAGCAATCAGCCCCAGCATTTT. The whole variable domain, remainder taken from reference TRBV11-3 and TRBJ1-5, is EAGVVQSPRYKIIEKKQPVAFWCNPISGHNTLYWYLQNLGQGPELLIRYENEEAVDDSQLPKDRFSAERLKGVDSTLKIQPAELGDSAVYLCASSPEQGARLYSNQPQHFGDGTRLSIL.

The chain has TRBV18 and TRBJ1-4; D gene ambiguous. The CDR3 has 12 residues. V was pared by 2 bases and J by 8 bases, with 6 bases between. The V gene's germline CDR1 is KGHSH and CDR2 LQKENI. Here the CDR3 reads CASSPADEKLFF. CDR3 nucleotide sequence: TGTGCCAGCTCACCAGCAGACGAAAAACTGTTTTTT.

The chain couples TRBV19 to TRBJ1-2; D is unresolved. The germline CDR1 and CDR2 sequences are LNHDA and SQIVND (reference sequence). The CDR3 is 15 residues long. V was clipped by 5 bases and J by 8 bases, with 21 bases between them. The CDR3 loop is CASSSPPGGERGYTF. CDR3 nucleotide sequence: TGTGCCAGTAGTTCCCCCCCCGGCGGGGAAAGGGGCTACACCTTC.

The chain combines TRBV27 with TRBJ2-2; tentatively, D is TRBD2 (7 bases). The V end was cut by 6 bases, the J end by 7 bases, with 15 bases between. Germline assignment: CDR1 MNHEY and CDR2 SMNVEV (reference sequence). This CDR3 region has 14 residues. CDR3 nucleotides: TGTGCCAGCAGGAACGGGGGGCAAAACGGGGAGCTGTTTTTT. Protein sequence: CASRNGGQNGELFF.

This rearrangement joins TRBV19 to TRBJ2-7; D unclear. CDR3 length equals 12 residues. Germline CDR1 and CDR2: LNHDA and SQIVND (reference sequence). Trimming cost V 6 bases and J 0 bases, with 6 bases left between them. Here the CDR3 DNA reads TGTGCCAGTAGCCAAAGCTCCTACGAGCAGTACTTC. Its translation is CASSQSSYEQYF.